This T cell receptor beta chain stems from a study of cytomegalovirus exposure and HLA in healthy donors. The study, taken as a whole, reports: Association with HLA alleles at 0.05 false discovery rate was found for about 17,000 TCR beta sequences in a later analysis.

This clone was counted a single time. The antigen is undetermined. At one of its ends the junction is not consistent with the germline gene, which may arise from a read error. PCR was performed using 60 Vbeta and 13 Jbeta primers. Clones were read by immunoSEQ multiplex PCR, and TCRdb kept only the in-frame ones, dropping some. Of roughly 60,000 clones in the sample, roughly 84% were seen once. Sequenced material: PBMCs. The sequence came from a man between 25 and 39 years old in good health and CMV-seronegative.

CDR3 sequence: CSSSHTGTGGDSNQPQHF. The CDR3 DNA reads as TGTTCCAGCAGCCACACCGGGACAGGGGGCGATAGCAATCAGCCCCAGCATTTT. The gene calls are TRBV7-9 and TRBJ1-5; 12 nucleotides align to TRBD1. CDR1 and CDR2 (germline): SEHNR, FQNEAQ (reference sequence). The CDR3 has 18 residues.